This record concerns one T cell receptor (beta chain) sequence. The sample is drawn from a study of blood T cell repertoires in COVID-19. At the level of the study: In each case, the material was cDNA or gDNA derived from T cells, B-cell-depleted T cells, or PBMCs.

TCRdb's copy holds only in-frame clones and misses some; the assay was immunoSEQ multiplex PCR. The table records around 150,000 clones, about 87% of them present only once. The clonotype was recovered from a man in his 60s with active or convalescent COVID-19. The sequenced sample consisted of peripheral blood.

The CDR3 DNA follows: TGCGCCAGCAGCCGAAGACAGGGGTACAATGAGCAGTTCTTC. Its translation is CASSRRQGYNEQFF. The gene calls are TRBV5-1 and TRBJ2-1; 8 nucleotides agree with TRBD1. V lost 4 bases and J lost 4; bases outside the gene matches: 4. The CDR3 has 14 residues. Per germline, CDR1 SGHRS and CDR2 YFSETQ. Variable domain in full (rest from reference TRBV5-1 and TRBJ2-1): KAGVTQTPRYLIKTRGQQVTLSCSPISGHRSVSWYQQTPGQGLQFLFEYFSETQRNKGNFPGRFSGRQFSNSRSEMNVSTLELGDSALYLCASSRRQGYNEQFFGPGTRLTVL.